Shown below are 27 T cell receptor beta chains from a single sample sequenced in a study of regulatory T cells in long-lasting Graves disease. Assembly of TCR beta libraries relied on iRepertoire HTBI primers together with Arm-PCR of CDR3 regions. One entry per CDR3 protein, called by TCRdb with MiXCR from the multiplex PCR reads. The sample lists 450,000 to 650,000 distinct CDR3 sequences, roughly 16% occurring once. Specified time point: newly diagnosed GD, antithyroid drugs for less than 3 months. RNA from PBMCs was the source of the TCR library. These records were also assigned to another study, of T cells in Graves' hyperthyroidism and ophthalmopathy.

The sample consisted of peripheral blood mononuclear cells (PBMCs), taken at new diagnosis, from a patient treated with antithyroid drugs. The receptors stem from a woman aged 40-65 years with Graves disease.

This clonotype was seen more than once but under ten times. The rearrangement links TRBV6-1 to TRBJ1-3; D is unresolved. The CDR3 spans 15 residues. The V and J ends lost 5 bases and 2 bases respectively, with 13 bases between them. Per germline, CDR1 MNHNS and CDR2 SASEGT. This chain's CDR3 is CASSREREAGNTIYF. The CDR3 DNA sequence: TGTGCCAGCAGTCGAGAAAGGGAAGCTGGAAACACCATATATTTT.

CDR3 nucleotides: TGTGCCAGCAGTGAATTCGGGACAGGGCCGACTGGCTACACCTTC. Its translation is CASSEFGTGPTGYTF. The gene calls are TRBV6-1 and TRBJ1-2, with 9 bases fitting TRBD1. The V gene's germline CDR1 is MNHNS and CDR2 SASEGT. V shed 2 bases and J 7 bases; nucleotides not matched to a gene: 8. The CDR3 length is 15 residues.

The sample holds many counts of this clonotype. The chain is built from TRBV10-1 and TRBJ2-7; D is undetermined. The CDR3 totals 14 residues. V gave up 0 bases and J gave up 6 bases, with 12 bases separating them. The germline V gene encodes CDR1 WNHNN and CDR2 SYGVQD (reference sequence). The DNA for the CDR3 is TGCGCCAGCAGTGAGTCGTTTCCGGGTGGCGAGCAGTACTTC. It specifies CASSESFPGGEQYF.

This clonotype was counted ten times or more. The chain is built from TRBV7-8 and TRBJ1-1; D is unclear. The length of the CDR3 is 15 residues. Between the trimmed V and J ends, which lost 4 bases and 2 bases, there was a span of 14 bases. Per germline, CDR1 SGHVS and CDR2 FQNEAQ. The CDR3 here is CASSWAGLGNTEAFF. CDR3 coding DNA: TGTGCCAGCAGCTGGGCCGGGTTGGGAAACACTGAAGCTTTCTTT.

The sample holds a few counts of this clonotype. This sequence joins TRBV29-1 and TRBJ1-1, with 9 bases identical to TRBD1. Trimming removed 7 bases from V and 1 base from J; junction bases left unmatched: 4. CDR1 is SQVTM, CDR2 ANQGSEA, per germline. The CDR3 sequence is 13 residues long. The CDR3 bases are TGCAGCGCGCAGGGACAGGGGAACACTGAAGCTTTCTTT. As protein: CSAQGQGNTEAFF.

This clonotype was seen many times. CDR3 DNA: TGTGCCAGCAGTGAATACTTGAGGTTAAGGCTGTTTTTT. It translates to CASSEYLRLRLFF. This chain connects TRBV2 to TRBJ2-2; no firm D call. CDR1 is SNHLY, CDR2 FYNNEI, per germline. Between the trimmed V and J ends, which lost 2 bases and 13 bases, there was a span of 14 bases. The CDR3 totals 13 residues.

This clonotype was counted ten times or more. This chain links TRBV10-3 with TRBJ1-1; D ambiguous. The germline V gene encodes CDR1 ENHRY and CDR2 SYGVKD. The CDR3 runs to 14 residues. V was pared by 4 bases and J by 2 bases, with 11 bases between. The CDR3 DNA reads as TGTGCCATCAGTGTCGGGTCTAGTAACACTGAAGCTTTCTTT. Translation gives CAISVGSSNTEAFF.

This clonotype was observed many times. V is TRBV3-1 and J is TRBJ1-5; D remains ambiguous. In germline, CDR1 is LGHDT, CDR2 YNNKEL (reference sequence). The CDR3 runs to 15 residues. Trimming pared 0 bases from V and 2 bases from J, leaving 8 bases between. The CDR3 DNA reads TGTGCCAGCAGCCAAGAAGGTCGGGGCAATCAGCCCCAGCATTTT. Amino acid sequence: CASSQEGRGNQPQHF.

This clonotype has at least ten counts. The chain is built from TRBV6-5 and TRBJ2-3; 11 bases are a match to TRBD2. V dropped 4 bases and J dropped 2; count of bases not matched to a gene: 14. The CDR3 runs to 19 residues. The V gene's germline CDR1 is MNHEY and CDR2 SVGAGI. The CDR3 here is CASSFNPGTSGPHTDTQYF. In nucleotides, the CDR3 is TGTGCCAGCAGTTTCAACCCCGGGACTAGCGGCCCTCACACAGATACGCAGTATTTT.

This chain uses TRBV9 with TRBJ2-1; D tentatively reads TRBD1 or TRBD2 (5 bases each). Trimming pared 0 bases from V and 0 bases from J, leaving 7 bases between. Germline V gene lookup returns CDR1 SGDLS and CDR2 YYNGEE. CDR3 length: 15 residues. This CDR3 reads CASSVAGTSYNEQFF. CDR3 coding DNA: TGTGCCAGCAGCGTAGCTGGGACCTCCTACAATGAGCAGTTCTTC.

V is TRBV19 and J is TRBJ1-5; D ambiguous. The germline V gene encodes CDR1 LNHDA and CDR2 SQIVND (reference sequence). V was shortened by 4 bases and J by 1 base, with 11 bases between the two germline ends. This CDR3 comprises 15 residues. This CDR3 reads CASSRRDGSNQPQHF. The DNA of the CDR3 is TGTGCCAGTAGTAGGCGGGATGGGAGCAATCAGCCCCAGCATTTT.

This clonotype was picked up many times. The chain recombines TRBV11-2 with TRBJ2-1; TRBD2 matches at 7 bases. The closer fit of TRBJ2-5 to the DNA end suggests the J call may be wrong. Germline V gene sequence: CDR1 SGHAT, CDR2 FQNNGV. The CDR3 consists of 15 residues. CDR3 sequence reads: CASSLLLADQETQYF. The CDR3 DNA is TGTGCCAGCAGCTTACTCCTAGCGGACCAAGAGACCCAGTACTTC.

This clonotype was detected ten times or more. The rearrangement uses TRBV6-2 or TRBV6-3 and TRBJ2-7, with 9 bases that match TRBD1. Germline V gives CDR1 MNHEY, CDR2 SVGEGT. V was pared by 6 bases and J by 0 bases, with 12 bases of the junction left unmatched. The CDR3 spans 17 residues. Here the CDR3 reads CASRKQGAWINSYEQYF. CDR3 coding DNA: TGTGCCAGCAGAAAACAGGGGGCATGGATAAACTCCTACGAGCAGTACTTC.

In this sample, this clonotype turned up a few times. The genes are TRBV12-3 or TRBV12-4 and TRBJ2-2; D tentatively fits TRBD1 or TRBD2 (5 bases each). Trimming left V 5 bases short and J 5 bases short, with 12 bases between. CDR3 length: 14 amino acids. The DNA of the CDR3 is TGTGCCAGCAGTCCCGGGACCCTGACCGGGGAGCTGTTTTTT. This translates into CASSPGTLTGELFF.

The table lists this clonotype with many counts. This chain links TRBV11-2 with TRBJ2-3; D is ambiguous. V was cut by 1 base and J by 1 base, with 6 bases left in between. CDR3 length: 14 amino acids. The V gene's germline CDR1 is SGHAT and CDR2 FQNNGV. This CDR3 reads CASSLGWGTDTQYF. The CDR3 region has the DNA TGTGCCAGCAGCTTAGGGTGGGGCACAGATACGCAGTATTTT.

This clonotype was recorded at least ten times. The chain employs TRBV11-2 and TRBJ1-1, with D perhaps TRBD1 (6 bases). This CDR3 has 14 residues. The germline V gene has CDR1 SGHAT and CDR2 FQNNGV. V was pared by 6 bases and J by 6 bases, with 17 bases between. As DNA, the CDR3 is TGTGCCAGCAGGATTGCCGGGGGCGGGTCTGAAGCTTTCTTT. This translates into CASRIAGGGSEAFF.

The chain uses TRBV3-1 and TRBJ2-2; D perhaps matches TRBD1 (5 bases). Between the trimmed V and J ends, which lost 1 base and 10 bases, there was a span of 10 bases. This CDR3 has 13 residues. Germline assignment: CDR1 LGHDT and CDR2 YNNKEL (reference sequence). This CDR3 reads CASSQGGLLELFF. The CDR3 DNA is TGTGCCAGCAGCCAAGGGGGCCTTTTGGAGCTGTTTTTT.

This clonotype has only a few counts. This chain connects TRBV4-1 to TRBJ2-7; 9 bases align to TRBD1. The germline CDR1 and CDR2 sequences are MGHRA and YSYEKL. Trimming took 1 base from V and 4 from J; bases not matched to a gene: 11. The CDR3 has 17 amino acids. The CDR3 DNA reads TGCGCCAGCAGCCAAGGTGGGATAACAGGGGGCATATACGAGCAGTACTTC. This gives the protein CASSQGGITGGIYEQYF.

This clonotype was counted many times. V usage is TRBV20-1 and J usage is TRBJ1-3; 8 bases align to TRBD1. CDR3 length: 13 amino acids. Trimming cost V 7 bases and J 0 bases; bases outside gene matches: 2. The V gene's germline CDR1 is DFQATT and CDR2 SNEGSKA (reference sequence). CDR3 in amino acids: CSVTGGSGNTIYF. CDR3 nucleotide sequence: TGCAGTGTCACAGGGGGCTCTGGAAACACCATATATTTT.

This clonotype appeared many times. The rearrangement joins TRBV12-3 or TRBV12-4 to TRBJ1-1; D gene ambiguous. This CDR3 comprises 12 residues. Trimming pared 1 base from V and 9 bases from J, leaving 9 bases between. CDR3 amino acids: CASSLGPGKAFF. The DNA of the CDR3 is TGTGCCAGCAGTTTAGGCCCGGGTAAAGCTTTCTTT.

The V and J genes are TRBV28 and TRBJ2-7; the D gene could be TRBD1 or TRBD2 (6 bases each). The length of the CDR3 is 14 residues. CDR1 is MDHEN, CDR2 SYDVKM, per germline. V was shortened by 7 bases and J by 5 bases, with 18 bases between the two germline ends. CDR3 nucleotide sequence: TGTGCCAGCAAAATAGACGGGGGCGGCGACGAGCAGTACTTC. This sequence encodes CASKIDGGGDEQYF. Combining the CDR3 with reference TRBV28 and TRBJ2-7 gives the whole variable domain DVKVTQSSRYLVKRTGEKVFLECVQDMDHENMFWYRQDPGLGLRLIYFSYDVKMKEKGDIPEGYSVSREKKERFSLILESASTNQTSMYLCASKIDGGGDEQYFGPGTRLTVT.

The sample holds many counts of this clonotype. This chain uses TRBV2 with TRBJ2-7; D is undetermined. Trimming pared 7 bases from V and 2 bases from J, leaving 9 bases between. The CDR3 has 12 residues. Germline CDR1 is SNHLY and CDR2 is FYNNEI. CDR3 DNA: TGTGCCAGCACCCCTGACACCTACGAGCAGTACTTC. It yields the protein CASTPDTYEQYF.

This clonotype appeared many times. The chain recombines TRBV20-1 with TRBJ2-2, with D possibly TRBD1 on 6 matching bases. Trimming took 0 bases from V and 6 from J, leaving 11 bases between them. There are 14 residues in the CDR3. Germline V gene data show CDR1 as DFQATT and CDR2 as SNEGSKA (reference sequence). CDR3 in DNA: TGCAGTGCTAGAGATAACAGGGCCTCCGGGGAGCTGTTTTTT. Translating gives CSARDNRASGELFF.

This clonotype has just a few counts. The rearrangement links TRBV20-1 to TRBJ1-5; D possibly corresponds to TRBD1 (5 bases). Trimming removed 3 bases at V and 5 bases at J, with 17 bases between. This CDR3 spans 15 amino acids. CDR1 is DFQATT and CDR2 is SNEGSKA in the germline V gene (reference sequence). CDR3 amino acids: CSASGGASSDQPQHF. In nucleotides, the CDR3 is TGCAGTGCTAGCGGAGGGGCTTCAAGCGATCAGCCCCAGCATTTT.

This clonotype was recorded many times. The CDR3 here is CASSSPSRENGYTF. The CDR3 region has the DNA TGCGCCAGCAGCTCACCGAGCAGGGAGAATGGCTACACCTTC. The chain is built from TRBV5-1 and TRBJ1-2, with a possible D match to TRBD1 (5 bases). Per the germline V gene, CDR1 is SGHRS and CDR2 is YFSETQ. Trimming left V 3 bases short and J 6 bases short, with 15 bases between. The CDR3 is 14 residues long.

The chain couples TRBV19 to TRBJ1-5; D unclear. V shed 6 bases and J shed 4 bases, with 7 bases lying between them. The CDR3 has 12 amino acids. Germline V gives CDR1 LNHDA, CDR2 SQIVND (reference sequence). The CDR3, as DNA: TGTGCCAGTAGGGGCATTAATCAGCCCCAGCATTTT. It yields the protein CASRGINQPQHF. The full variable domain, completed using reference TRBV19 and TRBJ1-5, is DGGITQSPKYLFRKEGQNVTLSCEQNLNHDAMYWYRQDPGQGLRLIYYSQIVNDFQKGDIAEGYSVSREKKESFPLTVTSAQKNPTAFYLCASRGINQPQHFGDGTRLSIL.

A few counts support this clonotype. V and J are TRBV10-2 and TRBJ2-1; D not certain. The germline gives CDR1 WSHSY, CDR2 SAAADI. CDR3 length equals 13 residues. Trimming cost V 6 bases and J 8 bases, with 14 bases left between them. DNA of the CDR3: TGCGCCAGCAGCGAGACATTTGGGGATGAGCAGTTCTTC. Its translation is CASSETFGDEQFF.